These T cell receptor beta chains were read from a single sample in a study of human CD8 memory T cell subsets. Following a re-call of the 5' RACE reads, TCRdb has one entry per CDR3 protein and lacks DNA. The sample table sets out about 4,300 distinct CDR3 sequences. Sample: CD8+ T cells from PBMCs. Every receptor here comes from a human donor in good health. CDR3s include the opening cysteine and the closing phenylalanine or tryptophan. Clone sizes are given selectively: once, few, many, or a class where the clone is expanded.

TRBJ1-2	TRBV7-8	medium-sized	CASSLRGTNYGYTF
TRBJ1-1	TRBV6-1	NA	CASSINTGQGNSEAFF
TRBJ2-1	TRBV4-1	NA	CASSQDGRNSYNEQFF
TRBJ1-2	TRBV27	NA	CASSLSTGTQYGYTF
TRBJ2-7	TRBV2	NA	CASTELGDEQYF
TRBJ2-3	TRBV15	medium-sized	CATSTGQGSSDTQYF
TRBJ2-3	TRBV20-1	medium-sized	CSARGQGPDTQYF
TRBJ2-1	TRBV20-1	NA	CSATGLDQYNEQFF
TRBJ2-3	TRBV18	medium-sized	CASSPIIRTASTDTQYF
TRBJ1-2	TRBV19	NA	CASSLSEGYGYTF
TRBJ1-1	TRBV15	NA	CATSREADTGTEAFF
TRBJ2-3	TRBV19	NA	CASSMGLALTQYF
TRBJ2-7	TRBV3-1	NA	CASSQDPGVPYEQYF
TRBJ2-2	TRBV27	NA	CASSLRGPANTGELFF
TRBJ1-5	TRBV6-6	NA	CASSYSSDVSNQPQHF
TRBJ1-2	TRBV5-6	NA	CASSLSSQYPNYGYTF
TRBJ2-5	TRBV20-1	NA	CSARDLEAEAVFQETQYF
TRBJ2-1	TRBV7-9	NA	CASSLFGSSNNEQFF
TRBJ2-1	TRBV7-7	NA	CASSLTVALYNEQFF
TRBJ1-1	TRBV5-4	medium-sized	CASSFFAGANTEAFF
TRBJ2-1	TRBV20-1	NA	CSARAGGEVDEQFF
TRBJ2-2	TRBV13	NA	CASSYQQGMPGELFF
TRBJ2-3	TRBV7-8	NA	CASSFPGVFTDTQYF
TRBJ1-2	TRBV11-1	NA	CASSGPEINYGYTF
TRBJ2-7	TRBV20-1	NA	CSADPGLAHEQYF
TRBJ2-1	TRBV7-2	NA	CASSLTSARYDEQFF
TRBJ2-7	TRBV20-1	NA	CSAGLGEDLKYF
TRBJ2-1	TRBV29-1	medium-sized	CSVGTGLAGSDEQFF
TRBJ1-1	TRBV6-4	medium-sized	CASSQGDNTEAFF
TRBJ1-4	TRBV6-5	medium-sized	CASSRQVNEKLFF
TRBJ2-3	TRBV3-1	NA	CASSQVQHPDTQYF
TRBJ2-7	TRBV7-2	medium-sized	CASSTAGDIGYEQYF
TRBJ2-1	TRBV29-1	NA	CSVMRPEGRGASYNEQFF
TRBJ1-6	TRBV28	NA	CASSSGRTYNSPLHF
TRBJ1-2	TRBV20-1	medium-sized	CSAWDTPNYGYTF
TRBJ2-1	TRBV20-1	NA	CSARDLKGTYNEQFF
TRBJ2-1	TRBV20-1	NA	CSASQGTVNEQFF
TRBJ2-7	TRBV12-3/TRBV12-4	NA	CASRPTGTYEQYF
TRBJ2-7	TRBV28	NA	CASTPGQGAFSSEQYF
TRBJ2-5	TRBV7-9	NA	CASSLDPTVVFQETQYF
TRBJ2-1	TRBV6-5	medium-sized	CASSYLPGAAGHEQFF
TRBJ2-1	TRBV28	NA	CASKFSGGSYNEQFF
TRBJ2-7	TRBV5-6	NA	CASSLGQGHHEQYF
TRBJ1-1	TRBV20-1	NA	CSAVITELGNTEAFF
TRBJ2-5	TRBV5-1	NA	CASSPRESGETQYF
TRBJ2-3	TRBV7-9	NA	CASSSDAGEADTQYF
TRBJ2-7	TRBV5-1	NA	CASSPRTNYEQYF
TRBJ2-7	TRBV7-2	NA	CASSLRGLGSIEQYF
TRBJ2-5	TRBV20-1	NA	CSATWSGETQYF
TRBJ2-3	TRBV5-6	NA	CASSLLGFRDTQYF
TRBJ2-1	TRBV13	NA	CASSLEGPSSYNEQFF
TRBJ2-7	TRBV15	NA	CATSRPDETGMGAYEQYF
TRBJ2-1	TRBV28	NA	CASSLWDYNEQFF
TRBJ2-1	TRBV12-3/TRBV12-4	NA	CASSLLSGSYTYNEQFF
TRBJ1-5	TRBV7-2	medium-sized	CASSLEGSQYSNQPQHF
TRBJ2-2	TRBV9	NA	CASSDPKFRDSDTGELFF
TRBJ2-7	TRBV3-1	medium-sized	CASRQGTSGRDEQYF
TRBJ1-2	TRBV7-8	NA	CASSLAPRIHGYTF
TRBJ2-7	TRBV5-5	NA	CASSLGGYEQYF